This section outlines one TCR beta chain sequence together with its context. Its target is not known. CD45RO-negative, CCR7-positively selected cells formed the naive CD8 fraction, excluding terminally differentiated effector memory CD45RA+ cells. The data were obtained in a study of shared clonotypes between healthy human individuals. Study-level points and caveats: Generally, naive subsets (rather than memory subsets) showed larger estimated richness.

This CDR3 has 17 amino acids. J lost 7 bases, V lost 4 bases, and 14 bases had no gene match. In germline, CDR1 is SGHRS, CDR2 YFSETQ. Authors' methods: For the immunoSEQ data, sequences were junction-only without quality scores, so filtering differed. TCRdb's copy holds only in-frame clones and misses some; the assay was immunoSEQ multiplex PCR. V, J and clone size reflect that table, while D and trimming were determined from the DNA. This sample yields around 2,100,000 clones, of which 85% to 95% are seen a single time; under 1.5% belongs to the top ten. The receptor's source is a young man in good health. Sequencing was carried out using naive CD8+ T cells sorted from blood. The chain uses TRBV5-1 and TRBJ2-2, with TRBD2 matching over 9 bases. Here the CDR3 reads CASSPSRTSVFVGELFF. In nucleotides, the CDR3 is TGCGCCAGCAGCCCGAGTAGGACTAGCGTGTTTGTCGGGGAGCTGTTTTTT.